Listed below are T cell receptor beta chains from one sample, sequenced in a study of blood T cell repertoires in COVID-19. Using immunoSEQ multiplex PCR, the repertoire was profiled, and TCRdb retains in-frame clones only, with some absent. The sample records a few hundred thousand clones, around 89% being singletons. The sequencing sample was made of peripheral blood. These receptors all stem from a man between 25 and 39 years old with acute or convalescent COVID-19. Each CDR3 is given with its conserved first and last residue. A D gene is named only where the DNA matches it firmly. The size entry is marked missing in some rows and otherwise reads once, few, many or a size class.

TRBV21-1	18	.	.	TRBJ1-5	TGTGCCAGCAGCAAAGTAGCATTACGGGAGAACTTCGATCAGCCCCAGCATTTT	CASSKVALRENFDQPQHF
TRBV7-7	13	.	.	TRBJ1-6	TGTGCTAGCAGCTTAGACAGAAATTCACCCCTCCACTTT	CASSLDRNSPLHF
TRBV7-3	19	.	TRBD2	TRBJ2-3	TGTGCCAGCAGCTTAACGCGGGGAACCAGCGGGAGTGGGACAGATACGCAGTATTTT	CASSLTRGTSGSGTDTQYF
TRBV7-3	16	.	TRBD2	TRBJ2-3	TGTGCCAGCAGCCCCGGACTAGCGGGGTTCACAGATACGCAGTATTTT	CASSPGLAGFTDTQYF
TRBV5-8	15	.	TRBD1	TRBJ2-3	TGTGCCAGCAGCGGACAGGGGGCGCGGCAAGATACGCAGTATTTT	CASSGQGARQDTQYF
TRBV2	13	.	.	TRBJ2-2	TGTGCCAGCAGGATACAGGGCCCCGGGGAGCTGTTTTTT	CASRIQGPGELFF
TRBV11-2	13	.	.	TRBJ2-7	TGTGCCAGCAGCTTTCGGGTTAGCCACGAGCAGTACTTC	CASSFRVSHEQYF
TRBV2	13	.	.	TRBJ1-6	TGTGCCGACAACAGGGATCCTAATTCACCCCTCCACTTT	CADNRDPNSPLHF
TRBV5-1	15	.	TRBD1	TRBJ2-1	TGCGCCAGCAGCGGAACCTTAGGACAGGTCAATGAGCAGTTCTTC	CASSGTLGQVNEQFF
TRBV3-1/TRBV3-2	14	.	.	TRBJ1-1	TGTGCCAGCAGCCCCCCTTTCGGGGTACCTGAAGCTTTCTTT	CASSPPFGVPEAFF
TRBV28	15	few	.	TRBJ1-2	TGTGCCAGCAGTATACCGCCCTTGGGCTCCGGTGGCTACACCTTC	CASSIPPLGSGGYTF
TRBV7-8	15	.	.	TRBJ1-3	TGTGCCAGCAGCTCTAATCGGGGGTTTGGAAACACCATATATTTT	CASSSNRGFGNTIYF
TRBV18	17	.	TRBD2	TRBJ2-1	TGTGCCAGCTCACCACCGGTTTGGCGGGAGACCTACAATGAGCAGTTCTTC	CASSPPVWRETYNEQFF
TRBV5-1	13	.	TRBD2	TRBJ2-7	TGCGCCAGCAGCTCCTCGCGGGAGGCAGCGCAGTACTTC	CASSSSREAAQYF
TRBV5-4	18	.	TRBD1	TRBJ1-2	TGTGCCAGCAGCTTCAGCCCCCGGGACAGGGCCCCCACGGGCGGCTACACCTTC	CASSFSPRDRAPTGGYTF
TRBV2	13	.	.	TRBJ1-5	TGTGCCAGCAGGGCGCAGGCCAATCAGCCCCAGCATTTT	CASRAQANQPQHF
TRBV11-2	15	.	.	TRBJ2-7	TGTGCCAGCAGCGTTCGAACGGGAGACGCCGCCGTGCAGTACTTC	CASSVRTGDAAVQYF
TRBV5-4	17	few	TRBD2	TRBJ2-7	TGTGCCAGCAGCTTGGCCCTTACTAGCGGGATCGTCTACGAGCAGTACTTC	CASSLALTSGIVYEQYF
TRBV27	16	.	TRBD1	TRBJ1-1	TGTGCCAGCAGTTCAAGAATCGACAGGGGTCCATCTGAAGCTTTCTTT	CASSSRIDRGPSEAFF
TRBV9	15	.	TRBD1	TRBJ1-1	TGTGCCAGCAGCGTAAGGGACAGCGGGAACACTGAAGCTTTCTTT	CASSVRDSGNTEAFF
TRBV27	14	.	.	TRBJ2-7	TGTGCCAGCAGTCCGAAGGGACTTGTCTACGAGCAGTACTTC	CASSPKGLVYEQYF
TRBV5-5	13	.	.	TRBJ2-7	TGTGCCAGCAGCTTGGGACAGGTCTACGAGCAGTACTTC	CASSLGQVYEQYF
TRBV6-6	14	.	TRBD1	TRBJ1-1	TGTGCCAGCACCCAGACAGGGGATTACACTGAAGCTTTCTTT	CASTQTGDYTEAFF
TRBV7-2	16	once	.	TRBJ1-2	TGTGCCAGCAGCTTAGGGCCGGGACATAAAGCCTATGGCTACACCTTC	CASSLGPGHKAYGYTF
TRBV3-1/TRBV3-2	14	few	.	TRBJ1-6	TGTGCCAGCAGCCAAGATCTGGCAAATTCACCCCTCCACTTT	CASSQDLANSPLHF
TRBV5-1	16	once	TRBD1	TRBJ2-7	TGCGCCAGCAGCTTAGCCATACTCGGGACAGGGTCAGAGCAGTACTTC	CASSLAILGTGSEQYF
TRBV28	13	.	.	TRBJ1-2	TGTGCCAGCAGTTTTACAAGATGGCAAGGCTACACCTTC	CASSFTRWQGYTF
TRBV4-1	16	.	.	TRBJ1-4	TGCGCCAGCAGCCCGCGGGAGTCCGCAACTAATGAAAAACTGTTTTTT	CASSPRESATNEKLFF
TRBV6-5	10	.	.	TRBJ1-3	TGTGCCAGCAGCACGGGCACCATATATTTT	CASSTGTIYF
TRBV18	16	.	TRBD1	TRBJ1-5	TGTGCCAGCTCACCCGCAGGACAGGCAAGCAATCAGCCCCAGCATTTT	CASSPAGQASNQPQHF
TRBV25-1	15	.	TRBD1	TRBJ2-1	TGTGCCAGCAGTCCCCGACAGGGTACCTACAATGAGCAGTTCTTC	CASSPRQGTYNEQFF
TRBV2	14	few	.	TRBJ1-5	TGTGCCAGCAGTGAAGTGGGGGCGAATCAGCCCCAGCATTTT	CASSEVGANQPQHF
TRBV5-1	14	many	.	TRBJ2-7	TGCGCCAGCAGCCCCACAGGGACAACCTACGAGCAGTACTTC	CASSPTGTTYEQYF
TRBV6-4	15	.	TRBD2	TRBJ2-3	TGTGCCAGCAGGCCAGCGGGGCCTTTCACAGATACGCAGTATTTT	CASRPAGPFTDTQYF
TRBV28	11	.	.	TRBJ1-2	TGTGCCACCTCCGGGTTCTATGGCTACACCTTC	CATSGFYGYTF
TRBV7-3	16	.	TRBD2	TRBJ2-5	TGTGCCAGCAGCTTGGGTAGCGGGAGTGATGGAGAGACCCAGTACTTC	CASSLGSGSDGETQYF
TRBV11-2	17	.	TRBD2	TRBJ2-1	TGTGCCAGCAGCTTAGATAGGCTAGCGGGGGGTTACGATGAGCAGTTCTTC	CASSLDRLAGGYDEQFF
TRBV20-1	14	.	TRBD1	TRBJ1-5	TGCAGTGCTAGTTTGGGACAGAGCAATCAGCCCCAGCATTTT	CSASLGQSNQPQHF
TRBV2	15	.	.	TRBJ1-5	TGTGCCAGCAGGCCCGGACAGCCTAGCAATCAGCCCCAGCATTTT	CASRPGQPSNQPQHF
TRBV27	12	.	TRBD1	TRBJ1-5	TGTGCCAGTAGGGGGCCTTATCAGCCCCAGCATTTT	CASRGPYQPQHF
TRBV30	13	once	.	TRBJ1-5	TGTGCCTGGAGTGAACGGGGGAGTCAGCCCCAGCATTTT	CAWSERGSQPQHF
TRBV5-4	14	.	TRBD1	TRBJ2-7	TGTGCCAGCAGCTTGCGACAGGGAGCCTACGAGCAGTACTTC	CASSLRQGAYEQYF
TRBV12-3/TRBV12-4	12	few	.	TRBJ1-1	TGTGCCAGCAGTTTAGGTTCCAAAGAAGCTTTCTTT	CASSLGSKEAFF
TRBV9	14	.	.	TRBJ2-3	TGTGCCAGCTCCACCGGGTCGCGGACAGATACGCAGTATTTT	CASSTGSRTDTQYF
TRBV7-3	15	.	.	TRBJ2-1	TGTGCCAGCAGCTCAGGCCGGGGGTCCTACAATGAGCAGTTCTTC	CASSSGRGSYNEQFF
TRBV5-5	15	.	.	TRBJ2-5	TGTGCCAGCAGCTTGAGACTAGCACAGGGAGAGACCCAGTACTTC	CASSLRLAQGETQYF
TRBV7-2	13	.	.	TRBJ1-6	TGTGCCAGCAGCTTAGCCCTACCTTCACCCCTCCACTTT	CASSLALPSPLHF
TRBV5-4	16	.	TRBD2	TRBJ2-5	TGTGCCAGCAGCCCAATATATGGCGGGAGTAAAGAGACCCAGTACTTC	CASSPIYGGSKETQYF
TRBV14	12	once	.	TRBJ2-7	TGTGCCAGGGGGCTCGGACCGCGGGAGCAGTACTTC	CARGLGPREQYF